The next 3 T cell receptor beta chains were all read from a single sample in a study of shared clonotypes between healthy human individuals. TCRdb keeps only in-frame clones here, not all; method: immunoSEQ multiplex PCR. This table has 2 million to 2.5 million clones, approximately 94% appearing once. The sequenced material came from naive CD4+ T cells sorted from blood. Described subset: CD45RA+ positively selected. These receptors originate from a man younger than 35 in good health.

Details on this clone: Other DNA sequences from this sample encode an identical CDR3 as well. The V and J genes are TRBV6-6 and TRBJ2-6; no reliable D call. V lost 3 bases to trimming and J lost 2 bases, with 2 bases between them. Germline V gene lookup returns CDR1 MNHNY and CDR2 SVGAGI (reference sequence). This CDR3 comprises 13 residues. In nucleotides, the CDR3 is TGTGCCAGCAGTTATCCTGGGGCCAACGTCCTGACTTTC. The encoded protein is CASSYPGANVLTF.

The genes are TRBV10-3 and TRBJ2-7, with D unresolved. The germline V gene encodes CDR1 ENHRY and CDR2 SYGVKD. The V end was cut by 4 bases, the J end by 1 base, with 8 bases between. CDR3 length equals 13 residues. The CDR3 loop reads CAISVSDSYEQYF. The CDR3 DNA follows: TGTGCCATCAGTGTCTCCGATTCCTACGAGCAGTACTTC.

The chain links TRBV30 to TRBJ1-5; D not resolved. Germline V lookup: CDR1 GTSNPN, CDR2 SVGIG (reference sequence). This CDR3 has 13 amino acids. Trimming left V 0 bases short and J 7 bases short, with 10 bases between. The CDR3 nucleotides read TGTGCCTGGAGTGTACCCGAGGGCCAGCCCCAGCATTTT. It translates to CAWSVPEGQPQHF.